Below, 3 T cell receptor beta chains from the same sample are listed, as sequenced in a study of cytomegalovirus exposure and HLA in healthy donors. Primers included in the PCR were 60 Vbeta and 13 Jbeta primers. The protocol was immunoSEQ multiplex PCR, while the TCRdb copy is restricted to in-frame clones and leaves out a portion. The sample includes some 130,000 clones, roughly two thirds of them seen just once. Sequenced: PBMCs. These receptors all stem from a man aged 25-45 years in good health and CMV-seropositive.

The rearrangement links TRBV2 to TRBJ2-3, with TRBD2 identical over 8 bases. Looked up from germline, CDR1 is SNHLY and CDR2 is FYNNEI. The CDR3 consists of 13 residues. Losses at the gene ends were 11 bases for V and 3 bases for J; bases not matched to a gene: 7. CDR3 amino acids: CARKTGGTDTQYF. The CDR3 nucleotides read TGTGCCCGAAAAACGGGGGGGACAGATACGCAGTATTTT.

V and J are TRBV6-1 and TRBJ1-5, with no clear D. The CDR3 extends over 14 amino acids. Germline V gene sequence: CDR1 MNHNS, CDR2 SASEGT. Trimming removed 7 bases from V and 0 bases from J, with 10 bases in between. The CDR3 sequence: CASTQLNSNQPQHF. CDR3 nucleotide sequence: TGTGCCAGCACACAGTTGAATAGCAATCAGCCCCAGCATTTT.

Note on this clone: This same CDR3 is encoded by further DNA sequences in the sample. The rearrangement joins TRBV4-1 to TRBJ1-2; 9 bases fit TRBD1. The junction had 0 bases not matched to a gene; V was cut back by 0 bases and J by 4 bases. CDR3 length: 14 residues. The germline gives CDR1 MGHRA, CDR2 YSYEKL. The CDR3 protein is CASSQEDRGYGYTF. The CDR3 DNA sequence: TGCGCCAGCAGCCAAGAGGACAGGGGCTATGGCTACACCTTC.